Listed here are 27 T cell receptor beta chains from one sample, sequenced in a study of vaccination effects on CD4 cells after COVID-19. Assay: immunoSEQ multiplex PCR; the TCRdb copy retains only in-frame clones and omits some. The profile shows around 26,000 clones, approximately 69% of them singletons. Before sequencing took place, the ViraFEST assay used viral peptide pools to expand antigen-specific CD4+ T cells. Following 10 days of culture, CD4+ T cells were isolated. The participants, recipients of two vaccine doses, got either BNT162b2 or mRNA-1273. What these receptors recognize is not known. Specimen: CD4+ T cells from PBMCs cultured with SARS-CoV-2 spike peptides, collected after COVID-19 vaccination. These receptors all stem from a human donor who received a COVID-19 vaccine.

The chain has TRBV18 and TRBJ2-2; D remains ambiguous. Germline V gives CDR1 KGHSH, CDR2 LQKENI. The CDR3 totals 15 residues. With 8 bases removed from V and 0 bases from J, the gap between germline ends came to 13 bases. The CDR3: CASPSGRTNTGELFF. CDR3 nucleotides: TGTGCCAGCCCTTCCGGCAGAACGAACACCGGGGAGCTGTTTTTT. The variable domain in full, completed from reference TRBV18 and TRBJ2-2, reads NAGVMQNPRHLVRRRGQEARLRCSPMKGHSHVYWYRQLPEEGLKFMVYLQKENIIDESGMPKERFSAEFPKEGPSILRIQQVVRGDSAAYFCASPSGRTNTGELFFGEGSRLTVL.

The chain carries TRBV10-2 and TRBJ1-1, with 10 nucleotides matching TRBD1. Germline loops: CDR1 WSHSY, CDR2 SAAADI. The V gene end was trimmed by 4 bases and the J gene end by 5 bases; junction bases not matched to a gene: 4. The CDR3 has 14 residues. CDR3 in DNA: TGCGCCAGCAGTGGGACAGGGGGGGGGACTGAAGCTTTCTTT. Its protein is CASSGTGGGTEAFF.

This chain uses TRBV11-2 with TRBJ2-7, with D unclear. V lost 1 base and J 2 bases, leaving 15 bases between the germline ends. Per the germline V gene, CDR1 is SGHAT and CDR2 is FQNNGV. The CDR3 spans 16 residues. As DNA, the CDR3 is TGTGCCAGCAGCTTAGCGGGCAGTTCTATCCCCTACGAGCAGTACTTC. This sequence encodes CASSLAGSSIPYEQYF.

The DNA for the CDR3 is TGCAGCGTAGGCGGGGGGCGGAATGAGCAGTTCTTC. Translating it yields CSVGGGRNEQFF. The J gene is TRBJ2-1, the V gene TRBV29-1; 8 nucleotides align to TRBD2. Germline trimming cut 6 bases from V and 7 bases from J; bases unmatched to any gene: 5. CDR1 and CDR2 (germline): SQVTM, ANQGSEA. The CDR3 runs 12 residues.

The chain couples TRBV18 to TRBJ1-1, with no clear D. Trimming took 3 bases from V and 5 from J, leaving 10 bases between them. CDR1 is KGHSH and CDR2 is LQKENI in the germline V gene. CDR3 length: 13 residues. CDR3 region: CASSPGIETEAFF. DNA of the CDR3: TGTGCCAGCTCACCGGGAATCGAGACTGAAGCTTTCTTT. The variable domain in full, with the rest retrieved from reference TRBV18 and TRBJ1-1, is NAGVMQNPRHLVRRRGQEARLRCSPMKGHSHVYWYRQLPEEGLKFMVYLQKENIIDESGMPKERFSAEFPKEGPSILRIQQVVRGDSAAYFCASSPGIETEAFFGQGTRLTVV.

The rearrangement links TRBV20-1 to TRBJ1-1, with TRBD1 as a possible D gene (6 bases). This CDR3 contains 14 residues. CDR1 DFQATT and CDR2 SNEGSKA come from the germline V gene (reference sequence). Deletions cut 3 bases from V and 1 base from J, with 12 bases between. The CDR3 sequence: CSASTGQRNTEAFF. The CDR3 nucleotides are TGCAGTGCTAGTACAGGGCAGAGGAACACTGAAGCTTTCTTT.

This clone was seen only a few times. The gene calls are TRBV7-6 and TRBJ2-3; TRBD2 matches at 7 bases. CDR3 length: 17 residues. The junction had 8 bases not matched to a gene; V was cut back by 0 bases and J by 2 bases. The V gene's germline CDR1 is SGHVS and CDR2 FNYEAQ. The CDR3 region has the DNA TGTGCCAGCAGCTTAGCGAGGGTAGCGGGCCCCACAGATACGCAGTATTTT. Its translation is CASSLARVAGPTDTQYF. The whole variable domain, remainder taken from reference TRBV7-6 and TRBJ2-3, is GAGVSQSPRYKVTKRGQDVALRCDPISGHVSLYWYRQALGQGPEFLTYFNYEAQQDKSGLPNDRFSAERPEGSISTLTIQRTEQRDSAMYRCASSLARVAGPTDTQYFGPGTRLTVL.

This clone occurred a few times. This sequence joins TRBV27 and TRBJ2-7, with 10 positions matching TRBD1. The CDR3 runs 14 residues. CDR1 MNHEY and CDR2 SMNVEV come from the germline V gene (reference sequence). Germline trimming cut 5 bases from V and 3 bases from J; bases unmatched to any gene: 4. CDR3 sequence (DNA): TGTGCCAGCAGTGAAGGACAGGGGGACTACGAGCAGTACTTC. Translated: CASSEGQGDYEQYF.

The genes are TRBV6-4 and TRBJ1-2, with 9 bases lining up with TRBD1. This CDR3 is built from 15 residues. After removal of 2 bases from V and 4 bases from J, the junction contained 5 bases not matched to a gene. Germline CDR1 and CDR2: MRHNA and SNTAGT. The CDR3 DNA follows: TGTGCCAGCAGTGACCTTCCGGGACAGGGCTATGGCTACACCTTC. It specifies CASSDLPGQGYGYTF.

V gene TRBV7-9 combines with J gene TRBJ1-1; D unclear. Germline CDR1 and CDR2: SEHNR and FQNEAQ (reference sequence). The CDR3 sequence is 11 residues long. V lost 1 base and J 5 bases, leaving 2 bases between the germline ends. CDR3 loop: CASSLGTEAFF. CDR3 bases: TGTGCCAGCAGCTTAGGAACTGAAGCTTTCTTT.

This clone has just a few counts. This chain connects TRBV19 to TRBJ1-2; 8 bases agree with TRBD1. Unmatched junction bases numbered 13, after V lost 5 bases and J lost 5 bases. This CDR3 has 16 amino acids. Germline CDR1 is LNHDA and CDR2 is SQIVND (reference sequence). The CDR3 reads CASSPKTGVIEYGYTF. CDR3 in DNA: TGTGCCAGTAGTCCGAAGACAGGGGTTATTGAGTATGGCTACACCTTC.

V and J are TRBV19 and TRBJ1-5; D not resolved. CDR1 is LNHDA, CDR2 SQIVND, per germline (reference sequence). CDR3 length: 15 residues. V was pared by 7 bases and J by 4 bases, with 17 bases between. CDR3 DNA: TGTGCCAGTACCATAACAAGGTCGAGAAATCAGCCCCAGCATTTT. Residues: CASTITRSRNQPQHF.

The CDR3, as DNA: TGCGCCAGCAGCCAAAGTACGGGAACCCAGTACTTC. It translates to CASSQSTGTQYF. This chain joins TRBV4-1 and TRBJ2-5; perhaps TRBD2 as D (5 bases). V lost 2 bases and J 8 bases, leaving 9 bases between the germline ends. Looked up from germline, CDR1 is MGHRA and CDR2 is YSYEKL. This CDR3 spans 12 amino acids.

The chain is built from TRBV14 and TRBJ2-1; D unresolved. Trimming took off 4 bases at V and 0 bases at J, with 10 bases between the two ends. The CDR3 consists of 15 residues. Germline-derived CDR1 and CDR2 are SGHDN and FVKESK. The CDR3 nucleotides read TGTGCCAGCAGCCTCTACCGTAACTCCTACAATGAGCAGTTCTTC. This sequence encodes CASSLYRNSYNEQFF.

This clone has more than one count but fewer than ten. The V call is TRBV19, the J call TRBJ1-5, with 7 positions matching TRBD1. The CDR3 has 15 amino acids. V trimming: 7 bases; J trimming: 0 bases; junction bases outside the gene matches: 6. The germline gives CDR1 LNHDA, CDR2 SQIVND (reference sequence). The CDR3 sequence: CASKQGGLSNQPQHF. CDR3 coding DNA: TGTGCCAGTAAGCAGGGGGGTCTTAGCAATCAGCCCCAGCATTTT.

This clone was counted between two and nine times. The chain couples TRBV6-1 to TRBJ2-7; a weak D match, TRBD2 (5 bases). The germline V gene has CDR1 MNHNS and CDR2 SASEGT. V gave up 3 bases and J gave up 1 base, with 10 bases separating them. CDR3 size: 14 residues. The CDR3 bases are TGTGCCAGCAGTGAGGGAGAGAGTTCCTACGAGCAGTACTTC. This sequence encodes CASSEGESSYEQYF.

The chain recombines TRBV13 with TRBJ1-2; no definite D call. Trimming took 6 bases from V and 5 from J, leaving 28 bases between them. The CDR3 totals 18 residues. CDR1 is PRHDT, CDR2 FYEKMQ, per germline (reference sequence). The CDR3 coding sequence is TGTGCCAGCAGACTCGAACGGGAAAGGGCCACGGGCTATTATGGCTACACCTTC. Amino acids: CASRLERERATGYYGYTF.

The chain employs TRBV2 and TRBJ1-6, with D possibly being TRBD1 (5 bases). The V and J ends lost 2 bases and 10 bases respectively, with 15 bases between them. Germline CDR1 reads SNHLY; CDR2 reads FYNNEI. The CDR3 has 15 amino acids. The CDR3 loop reads CASSELVPGLSPLHF. CDR3 bases: TGTGCCAGCAGTGAACTAGTCCCAGGGTTGTCACCCCTCCACTTT.

The J gene is TRBJ2-2, the V gene TRBV19; TRBD1 is a possible D gene (6 bases). The CDR3 has 14 residues. Germline V CDR1 and CDR2: LNHDA, SQIVND (reference sequence). V shed 10 bases and J shed 4 bases, with 16 bases lying between them. The CDR3 nucleotides read TGTGCCACTTTCCGGGACACGCGCACCGGGGAGCTGTTTTTT. This translates into CATFRDTRTGELFF. Using reference TRBV19 and TRBJ2-2 for the parts outside the CDR3, the full variable domain is DGGITQSPKYLFRKEGQNVTLSCEQNLNHDAMYWYRQDPGQGLRLIYYSQIVNDFQKGDIAEGYSVSREKKESFPLTVTSAQKNPTAFYLCATFRDTRTGELFFGEGSRLTVL.

This clone was detected only a few times. The chain carries TRBV7-9 and TRBJ2-7, with 7 bases that match TRBD2. There are 15 residues in the CDR3. Trimming removed 2 bases from V and 2 bases from J; junction bases left unmatched: 6. Germline CDR1 SEHNR, CDR2 FQNEAQ (reference sequence). In nucleotides, the CDR3 is TGTGCCAGCAGCTTATCGGCTAGCGGAGCCTACGAGCAGTACTTC. This codes for CASSLSASGAYEQYF. The complete variable domain, with remaining parts taken from reference TRBV7-9 and TRBJ2-7, reads DTGVSQNPRHKITKRGQNVTFRCDPISEHNRLYWYRQTLGQGPEFLTYFQNEAQLEKSRLLSDRFSAERPKGSFSTLEIQRTEQGDSAMYLCASSLSASGAYEQYFGPGTRLTVT.

The count of this clone is one. This CDR3 reads CASSLMATGPYTEAFF. In DNA, the CDR3 is TGTGCCAGCAGCTTGATGGCTACAGGGCCTTACACTGAAGCTTTCTTT. This chain uses TRBV5-6 with TRBJ1-1; maybe TRBD1 (6 bases). The CDR3 length is 16 residues. CDR1 is SGHDT, CDR2 YYEEEE, per germline. V lost 1 base and J 3 bases, leaving 16 bases between the germline ends.

This clone was detected a few times. This chain links TRBV5-6 with TRBJ2-5; unclear D gene. CDR3 length: 11 amino acids. V lost 2 bases and J lost 2, with 1 base in between. The germline V gene encodes CDR1 SGHDT and CDR2 YYEEEE. The CDR3 DNA reads TGTGCCAGCAGCTTTCAAGAGACCCAGTACTTC. This codes for CASSFQETQYF. The full variable domain, completed using reference TRBV5-6 and TRBJ2-5, is DAGVTQSPTHLIKTRGQQVTLRCSPKSGHDTVSWYQQALGQGPQFIFQYYEEEERQRGNFPDRFSGHQFPNYSSELNVNALLLGDSALYLCASSFQETQYFGPGTRLLVL.

By share of the sample, this clone is medium-sized. The chain combines TRBV19 with TRBJ1-5, with unresolved D. The CDR3 runs 14 residues. Trimming left V 6 bases short and J 6 bases short, with 15 bases between. Germline lookup yields CDR1 LNHDA and CDR2 SQIVND (reference sequence). Written as DNA, the CDR3 is TGTGCCAGTAGCCCAGTGGGTGAGGTTCAGCCCCAGCATTTT. Its protein is CASSPVGEVQPQHF. Complete variable domain (other parts from reference TRBV19 and TRBJ1-5): DGGITQSPKYLFRKEGQNVTLSCEQNLNHDAMYWYRQDPGQGLRLIYYSQIVNDFQKGDIAEGYSVSREKKESFPLTVTSAQKNPTAFYLCASSPVGEVQPQHFGDGTRLSIL.

This clone is a singleton in its sample. The chain has TRBV5-1 and TRBJ2-1, with D tentatively TRBD2 (5 bases). The CDR3 sequence is 13 residues long. CDR1 and CDR2 from the germline V gene are SGHRS and YFSETQ. V shed 6 bases and J shed 0 bases, with 7 bases lying between them. CDR3 nucleotides: TGCGCCAGCAAGGACTTCTCCTACAATGAGCAGTTCTTC. Its protein is CASKDFSYNEQFF.

The chain links TRBV7-9 to TRBJ1-2; D is unclear. Germline CDR1 reads SEHNR; CDR2 reads FQNEAQ (reference sequence). This CDR3 is 15 amino acids long. V lost 2 bases and J lost 4, with 14 bases in between. CDR3 nucleotide sequence: TGTGCCAGCAGCTTAAGGAGGGTGTTAGGCTATGGCTACACCTTC. It translates to CASSLRRVLGYGYTF.

The chain recombines TRBV6-1 with TRBJ2-1, with TRBD2 as a possible D gene (5 bases). Trimming removed 3 bases from V and 8 bases from J, with 20 bases in between. Germline assignment: CDR1 MNHNS and CDR2 SASEGT. This CDR3 comprises 16 residues. CDR3 DNA sequence: TGTGCCAGCAGTGACAGGCCAGGAGGAGCTCTTGATGAGCAGTTCTTC. Protein sequence: CASSDRPGGALDEQFF.

The genes are TRBV18 and TRBJ1-1, with unresolved D. Germline CDR1 KGHSH, CDR2 LQKENI. There are 14 residues in the CDR3. The ends were cut back, 3 bases at V and 4 bases at J, with 12 bases in the middle. The CDR3 protein is CASSPSMGATEAFF. The CDR3, as DNA: TGTGCCAGCTCACCCTCCATGGGTGCCACTGAAGCTTTCTTT.